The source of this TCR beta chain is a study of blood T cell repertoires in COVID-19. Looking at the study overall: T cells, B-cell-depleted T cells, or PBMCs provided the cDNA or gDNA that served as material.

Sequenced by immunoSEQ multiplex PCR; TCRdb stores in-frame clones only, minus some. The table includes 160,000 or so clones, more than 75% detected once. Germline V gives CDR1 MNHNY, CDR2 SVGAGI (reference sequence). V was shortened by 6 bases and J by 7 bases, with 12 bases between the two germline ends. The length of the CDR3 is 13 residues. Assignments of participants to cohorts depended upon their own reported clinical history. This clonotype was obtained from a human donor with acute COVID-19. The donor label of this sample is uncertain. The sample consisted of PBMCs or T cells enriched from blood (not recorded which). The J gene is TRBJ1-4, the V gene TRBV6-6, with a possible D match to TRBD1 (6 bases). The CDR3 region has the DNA TGTGCCAGCAGACCACAGGGCCCTGAAAAACTGTTTTTT. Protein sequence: CASRPQGPEKLFF.